Below are 13 T cell receptor beta chains sequenced from a single sample in a study of T cell repertoires in cytomegalovirus infection. No antigen is known for these receptors. TCRdb processed the reads anew with MiXCR; each CDR3 protein has one entry. Of about 500,000 distinct CDR3 sequences in the sample, about 33% were seen once. The sequencing used cultured PBMCs, collected from culture after CMV antigen stimulation. The receptors originated from a human donor in good health (CMV status not recorded). Some clones in this sample may be carry-over from other donors' samples.

This clonotype was picked up a small number of times. The chain uses TRBV7-4 and TRBJ2-7; the D gene is possibly TRBD2 (6 bases). Between the trimmed V and J ends, which lost 5 bases and 6 bases, there was a span of 20 bases. The CDR3 has 15 residues. CDR1 SGHVT and CDR2 SQSDAQ come from the germline V gene. CDR3 in amino acids: CASSPSAGRVGEQYF. The CDR3, as DNA: TGTGCCAGCAGCCCTAGCGCGGGTAGAGTGGGCGAGCAGTACTTC. The complete variable domain, with remaining parts taken from reference TRBV7-4 and TRBJ2-7, reads GAGVSQSPRYKVAKRGRDVALRCDSISGHVTLYWYRQTLGQGSEVLTYSQSDAQRDKSGRPSGRFSAERPERSVSTLKIQRTEQGDSAVYLCASSPSAGRVGEQYFGPGTRLTVT.

This clonotype was counted only a few times. The chain combines TRBV19 with TRBJ2-3; 10 nucleotides match TRBD1. Germline trimming cut 10 bases from V and 3 bases from J; bases unmatched to any gene: 4. The germline V gene has CDR1 LNHDA and CDR2 SQIVND (reference sequence). The CDR3 is 13 amino acids. CDR3: CATRDRGTDTQYF. CDR3 DNA sequence: TGTGCCACCCGGGACAGGGGAACAGATACGCAGTATTTT.

The chain recombines TRBV19 with TRBJ2-2; 13 bases match TRBD2. The junction had 9 bases not matched to a gene; V was cut back by 5 bases and J by 9 bases. The CDR3 is made up of 16 amino acids. Germline values: CDR1 LNHDA, CDR2 SQIVND (reference sequence). CDR3 bases: TGTGCCAGTAGTGGGACTAGCGGGATTAGATACCGGGAGCTGTTTTTT. This encodes CASSGTSGIRYRELFF.

The chain joins TRBV4-2 to TRBJ1-5; D is possibly TRBD1 (5 bases). The CDR3 spans 14 residues. Trimming removed 2 bases from V and 6 bases from J, with 11 bases in between. CDR1 is LGHNA and CDR2 is YNFKEQ in the germline V gene. The CDR3 here is CASSQQGTAQPQHF. The CDR3 nucleotides read TGTGCCAGCAGCCAACAGGGAACGGCTCAGCCCCAGCATTTT.

The rearrangement joins TRBV7-2 to TRBJ2-1, with D perhaps matching TRBD2 (5 bases). V was shortened by 1 base and J by 6 bases, with 13 bases between the two germline ends. Germline V gives CDR1 SGHTA, CDR2 FQGNSA. The length of the CDR3 is 15 residues. The CDR3 DNA follows: TGTGCCAGCAGCTTAGACGGCACCGGGGTCAATGAGCAGTTCTTC. Residues: CASSLDGTGVNEQFF.

This clonotype was seen more than once but under ten times. The chain has TRBV5-4 and TRBJ2-3, with TRBD2 identical over 10 bases. Losses at the gene ends were 1 base for V and 5 bases for J; bases not matched to a gene: 7. The CDR3 is 16 residues long. Germline-derived CDR1 and CDR2 are SGHNT and YYREEE (reference sequence). The CDR3 DNA is TGTGCCAGCAGCTTGTCCAGCGGGAGGGAAGGAGATACGCAGTATTTT. Protein: CASSLSSGREGDTQYF.

This chain uses TRBV15 with TRBJ2-7; 9 bases align to TRBD2. CDR1 and CDR2 from the germline V gene are LNHNV and YYDKDF (reference sequence). J gave up 6 bases and V 3 bases, and 9 bases lay outside the gene matches. This CDR3 spans 15 amino acids. CDR3 region: CATSREIAGDSEQYV. The CDR3 region has the DNA TGTGCCACCAGCAGGGAGATAGCGGGAGATAGCGAGCAGTACGTC.

In this sample, this clonotype turned up many times. The V and J genes are TRBV7-8 and TRBJ1-1, with 7 nucleotides matching TRBD1. The CDR3 totals 15 residues. From germline, CDR1 is SGHVS and CDR2 FQNEAQ. V shed 5 bases and J 6 bases; nucleotides not matched to a gene: 12. This chain's CDR3 is CASSITGAIGAEAFF. DNA for the CDR3: TGTGCCAGCAGCATTACAGGGGCGATCGGAGCTGAAGCTTTCTTT.

This chain joins TRBV6-8 and TRBJ2-5; 7 bases are shared with TRBD2. In germline, CDR1 is MNHGY, CDR2 SAAAGT. Unmatched junction bases numbered 8, after V lost 5 bases and J lost 5 bases. The CDR3 extends over 14 amino acids. The CDR3 DNA reads TGTGCCAGCAGTCCACAGGCCGGGAGGGAGACCCAGTACTTC. Its translation: CASSPQAGRETQYF.

The chain uses TRBV29-1 and TRBJ2-3; unclear D gene. V was trimmed by 6 bases and J by 2 bases, leaving 12 bases between them. Germline V CDR1 and CDR2: SQVTM, ANQGSEA. This CDR3 is 13 amino acids long. The chain's CDR3 is CSVVRIDTDTQYF. The DNA of the CDR3 is TGCAGCGTGGTGCGGATAGACACAGATACGCAGTATTTT.

This chain uses TRBV4-1 with TRBJ2-7; 7 nucleotides match TRBD1. From germline, CDR1 is MGHRA and CDR2 YSYEKL. The CDR3 consists of 14 residues. With 1 base clipped from V and 1 base from J, the junction kept 1 base outside the gene matches. The DNA for the CDR3 is TGCGCCAGCAGCCAAGGGGGACAGTCCTACGAGCAGTACTTC. It encodes CASSQGGQSYEQYF.

CDR3 nucleotides: TGTGCCAGCAGCTTTAATTTCGGCCACTTTAATGAAAAACTGTTTTTT. Translating gives CASSFNFGHFNEKLFF. The chain is built from TRBV5-8 and TRBJ1-4; D remains unclear. The germline V gene encodes CDR1 SGHTS and CDR2 YDEGEE. The CDR3 extends over 16 amino acids. V was shortened by 2 bases and J by 4 bases, with 15 bases between the two germline ends.

J is TRBJ2-1 and V is TRBV6-2 or TRBV6-3; weak D call: TRBD2 (5 bases). This CDR3 has 13 residues. The germline V and J ends were trimmed by 8 bases and 7 bases, with 15 bases remaining between them. Germline lookup yields CDR1 MNHEY and CDR2 SVGEGT. As DNA, the CDR3 is TGTGCCAGCGCTTACCAACTAGGAAATGAGCAGTTCTTC. Its translation: CASAYQLGNEQFF.